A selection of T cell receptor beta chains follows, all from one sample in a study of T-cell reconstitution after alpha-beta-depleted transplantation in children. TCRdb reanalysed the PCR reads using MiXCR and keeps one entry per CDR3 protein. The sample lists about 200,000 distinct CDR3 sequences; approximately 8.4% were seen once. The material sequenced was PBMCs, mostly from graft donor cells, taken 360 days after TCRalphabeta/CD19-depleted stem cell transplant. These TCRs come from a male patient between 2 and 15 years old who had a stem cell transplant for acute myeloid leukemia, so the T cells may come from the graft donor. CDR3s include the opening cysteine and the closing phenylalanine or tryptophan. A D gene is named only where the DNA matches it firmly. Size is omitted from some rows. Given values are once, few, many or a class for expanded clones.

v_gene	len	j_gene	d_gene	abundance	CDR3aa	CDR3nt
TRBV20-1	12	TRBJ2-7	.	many	CSASTPSYEQYF	TGCAGTGCTAGTACTCCCTCCTACGAGCAGTACTTC
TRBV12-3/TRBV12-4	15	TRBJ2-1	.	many	CASSLAGGFGNEQFF	TGTGCCAGCAGTTTGGCCGGAGGATTTGGTAATGAGCAGTTCTTC
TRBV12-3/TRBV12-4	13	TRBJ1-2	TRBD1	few	CASRKQGNYGYTF	TGTGCCAGCAGGAAACAGGGGAACTATGGCTACACCTTC
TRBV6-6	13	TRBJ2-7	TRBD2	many	CASSGSWGHEQYF	TGTGCCAGTAGCGGGTCTTGGGGACACGAGCAGTACTTC
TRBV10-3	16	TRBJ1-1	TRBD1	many	CAIRIEIGTGNTEAFF	TGTGCCATCAGAATAGAAATCGGGACAGGCAACACTGAAGCTTTCTTT
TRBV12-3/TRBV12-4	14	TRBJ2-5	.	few	CASSFIGGGETQYF	TGTGCCAGCAGTTTTATTGGGGGCGGGGAGACCCAGTACTTC
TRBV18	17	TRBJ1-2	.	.	CASSPPGTAGMNYGYTF	TGTGCCAGCTCACCACCTGGGACCGCTGGGATGAACTATGGCTACACCTTC
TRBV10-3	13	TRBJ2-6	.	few	CAVSGGGANVLTF	TGTGCCGTATCAGGTGGTGGGGCCAACGTCCTGACTTTC
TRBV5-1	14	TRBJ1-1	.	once	CASSPGMVNTEAFF	TGCGCCAGCAGCCCCGGGATGGTGAACACTGAAGCTTTCTTT
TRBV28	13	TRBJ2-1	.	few	CASSLQGRDEQFF	TGTGCCAGCAGTTTACAGGGTCGGGATGAGCAGTTCTTC
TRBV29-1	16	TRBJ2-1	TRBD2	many	CSVELAGGRFYNEQFF	TGCAGCGTTGAACTAGCGGGAGGTAGATTCTACAATGAGCAGTTCTTC
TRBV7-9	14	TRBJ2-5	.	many	CASGLQTVQETQYF	TGTGCCAGCGGCCTTCAGACAGTACAAGAGACCCAGTACTTC
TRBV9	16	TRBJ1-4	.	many	CASSANQGRGGEKLFF	TGTGCCAGCAGCGCAAATCAGGGGAGAGGTGGTGAAAAACTGTTTTTT
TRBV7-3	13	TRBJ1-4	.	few	CASSLRPNEKLFF	TGTGCCAGCAGCTTACGGCCTAATGAAAAACTGTTTTTT
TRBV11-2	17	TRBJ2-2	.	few	CASSLGSGGHNTGELFF	TGTGCCAGCAGCTTGGGGTCCGGGGGGCACAACACCGGGGAGCTGTTTTTT
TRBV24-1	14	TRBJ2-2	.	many	CATSDPTRTGELFF	TGTGCCACCAGTGACCCAACTAGAACCGGGGAGCTGTTTTTT
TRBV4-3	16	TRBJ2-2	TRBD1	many	CASSQPPDRVGGELFF	TGCGCCAGCAGCCAACCCCCGGACAGGGTCGGCGGGGAGCTGTTTTTT
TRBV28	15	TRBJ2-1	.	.	CASQVSRGGLGRQFF	TGTGCCAGCCAAGTTTCGAGGGGTGGGTTGGGTAGGCAGTTCTTC
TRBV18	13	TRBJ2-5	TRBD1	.	CASSATGSETQYF	TGTGCCAGCTCCGCGACAGGGTCGGAGACCCAGTACTTC
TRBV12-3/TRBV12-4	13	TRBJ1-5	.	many	CASSSNTNQPQHF	TGTGCCAGCAGCTCTAACACCAATCAGCCCCAGCATTTT
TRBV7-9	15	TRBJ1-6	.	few	CASSPPGANNSPLHF	TGTGCCAGCAGCCCCCCCGGGGCCAATAATTCACCCCTCCACTTT
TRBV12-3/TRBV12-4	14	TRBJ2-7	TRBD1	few	CASRGTGGAYEQYF	TGTGCCAGCAGAGGGACAGGGGGAGCCTACGAGCAGTACTTC
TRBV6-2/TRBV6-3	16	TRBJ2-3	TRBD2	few	CASSAGTSAGADTQYF	TGTGCCAGCAGTGCAGGGACTAGCGCTGGCGCAGATACGCAGTATTTT
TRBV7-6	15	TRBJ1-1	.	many	CASSRLGALNTEAFF	TGTGCCAGCAGCCGACTCGGGGCGCTAAACACTGAAGCTTTCTTT
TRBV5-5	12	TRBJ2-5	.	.	CASSFPRETQYF	TGTGCCAGCAGCTTTCCGCGGGAGACCCAGTACTTC
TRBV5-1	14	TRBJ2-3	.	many	CASSLAIQTDTQYF	TGCGCCAGCAGCTTGGCTATACAAACAGATACGCAGTATTTT
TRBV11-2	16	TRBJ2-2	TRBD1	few	CASSPTDRGRTGELFF	TGTGCCAGCAGCCCAACGGACAGGGGGCGAACCGGGGAGCTGTTTTTT
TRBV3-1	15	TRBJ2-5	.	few	CASSQLDKIQETQYF	TGTGCCAGCAGCCAACTGGACAAGATTCAAGAGACCCAGTACTTC
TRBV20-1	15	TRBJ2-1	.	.	CSARDTGTAYNEQFF	TGCAGTGCTAGAGATACGGGGACGGCCTACAATGAGCAGTTCTTC
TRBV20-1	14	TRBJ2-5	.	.	CSARDQTVLETQYF	TGCAGTGCTAGAGATCAGACAGTCTTGGAGACCCAGTACTTC
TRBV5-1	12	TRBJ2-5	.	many	CASSGGGETQYF	TGCGCCAGCAGCGGGGGCGGAGAGACCCAGTACTTC
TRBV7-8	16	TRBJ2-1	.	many	CASSLVRLASDNEQFF	TGTGCCAGCAGCTTAGTCCGGCTAGCGAGCGACAATGAGCAGTTCTTC
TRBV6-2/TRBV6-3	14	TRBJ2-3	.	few	CASSSRPTSSLEDF	TGTGCCAGCAGTTCCCGACCGACCAGCTCCCTGGAGGATTTT